A selection of T cell receptor beta chains follows, all from one sample in a study of shared clonotypes between healthy human individuals. Method: immunoSEQ multiplex PCR; TCRdb's copy keeps in-frame clones and lacks some. Of 2 million to 2.5 million clones listed, around 93% were seen once; the top ten hold 0.37%. Material: naive CD4+ T cells from PBMCs. These receptors were taken from a man between 18 and 35 years old in good health. Some clones in this sample may be carry-over from other donors' samples. The CDR3 runs from the conserved cysteine through the conserved F or W. The D gene is left open where the match is weak. Only part of the rows carry a size: once, few, many, or a class if the clone is expanded.

DNA	CDR3	V	size	D	J
TGTGCCAGCAGTTACTCGCATAGGGGGCTGGGCGAGACCCAGTACTTC	CASSYSHRGLGETQYF	TRBV6-5	.	TRBD1	TRBJ2-5
TGCGCCAGCAGCCAAGATCGGCGGACGGTCAAAGGGTCTGAAGCTTTCTTT	CASSQDRRTVKGSEAFF	TRBV4-3	.	.	TRBJ1-1
TGTGCCAGCACCGGAAACTATGGCTACACCTTC	CASTGNYGYTF	TRBV28	.	.	TRBJ1-2
TGCGCCAGCAGTGTGTGGGAATACGAGCAGTACTTC	CASSVWEYEQYF	TRBV10-1	once	.	TRBJ2-7
TGTGCCAGCAGCCAAGCGGGACCCGGGGAGCTGTTTTTT	CASSQAGPGELFF	TRBV14	.	.	TRBJ2-2
TGTGCCAGCAGTTCCCGGGGGACTGAAGCTTTCTTT	CASSSRGTEAFF	TRBV6-6	.	.	TRBJ1-1
TGTGCCAGCAGTTACTCTGAGTCCAACCCTAACTATGGCTACACCTTC	CASSYSESNPNYGYTF	TRBV6-5	.	.	TRBJ1-2
TGTGCCAGCAGGCCGGACAGGGACAAAAATGGCTACACCTTC	CASRPDRDKNGYTF	TRBV2	.	TRBD1	TRBJ1-2
TGTGCCAGCAGCTTGTATCTAAAGGGTTCAACCCAGTACTTC	CASSLYLKGSTQYF	TRBV5-6	.	.	TRBJ2-5
TGTGCCAGTAGTCCTCGTGGGCGTACTAGCCGGACAGGGGGAGTCTACGAGCAGTACTTC	CASSPRGRTSRTGGVYEQYF	TRBV19	.	TRBD1	TRBJ2-7
TGCGCCAGCAGCTTGGGGTTTGACTACAATGAGCAGTTCTTC	CASSLGFDYNEQFF	TRBV5-1	.	.	TRBJ2-1
TGTGCCAGCAACAGATATAGCAATCAGCCCCAGCATTTT	CASNRYSNQPQHF	TRBV27	.	.	TRBJ1-5
TGTGCCAGCAGTTACCCGTGGGTGTCGGAGAACAAACGAACAGATACGCAGTATTTT	CASSYPWVSENKRTDTQYF	TRBV28	.	.	TRBJ2-3
TGTGCCAGTATCAACAGTAGGTATAGCAATCAGCCCCAGCATTTT	CASINSRYSNQPQHF	TRBV19	.	.	TRBJ1-5
TGCGCCAGCAGCTTGCTCTTGGACACTGAAGCTTTCTTT	CASSLLLDTEAFF	TRBV5-1	few	.	TRBJ1-1
TGTGCCAGCAGCTTGGGACAGGAGAATGAGCAGTTCTTC	CASSLGQENEQFF	TRBV7-8	.	TRBD1	TRBJ2-1
TGTGCCAGCAGCTCCGGGACACTCAACACCGGGGAGCTGTTTTTT	CASSSGTLNTGELFF	TRBV7-9	.	.	TRBJ2-2
TGTGCCAGCAGTTACTCGAACGAGCGGACAGATACGCAGTATTTT	CASSYSNERTDTQYF	TRBV6-6	.	.	TRBJ2-3
TGTGCCAGCAGCTTAGGACAGCAGAACACTGAAGCTTTCTTT	CASSLGQQNTEAFF	TRBV7-9	.	.	TRBJ1-1
TGTGCCAGCAGAGACCACGGGACTAGCGGAAACATTCAGTACTTC	CASRDHGTSGNIQYF	TRBV6-5	.	TRBD2	TRBJ2-4
TGCGCCAGCAGCTTGGGGACAGAGGGCACAGATACGCAGTATTTT	CASSLGTEGTDTQYF	TRBV5-1	.	.	TRBJ2-3
TGCGCCAGCAGCTTGGAAGGGGGTTACCAGCCCCAGCATTTT	CASSLEGGYQPQHF	TRBV5-1	.	.	TRBJ1-5
TGTGCCAGCAGCTTGAGGCCCGGGGCAGACCGCTCTGAAGCTTTCTTT	CASSLRPGADRSEAFF	TRBV5-8	.	.	TRBJ1-1